The 11 T cell receptor beta chains below were found in one sample sequenced in a study of T cells in localized non-small cell lung cancer. The repertoire was sequenced with immunoSEQ multiplex PCR; TCRdb's copy has only in-frame clones and lacks some. This table holds some 2,200 clones, 40% found once. The source was lung tumor tissue, collected before any cancer treatment. These receptors all stem from an older male donor with stage II squamous cell lung carcinoma.

This sequence joins TRBV18 and TRBJ2-3; 10 bases are a match to TRBD2. Germline V gene sequence: CDR1 KGHSH, CDR2 LQKENI. There are 14 residues in the CDR3. The V segment lost 9 bases and the J segment 1 base; nucleotides outside the gene matches: 4. Written as DNA, the CDR3 is TGTGCCAGTAGAGGACTAGCGGGCACAGATACGCAGTATTTT. Protein sequence: CASRGLAGTDTQYF.

Sample share makes this clone large. J is TRBJ2-1 and V is TRBV9, with D possibly TRBD2 on 5 matching bases. Trimming cost V 0 bases and J 5 bases, with 12 bases left between them. From germline, CDR1 is SGDLS and CDR2 YYNGEE. The CDR3 is 15 residues long. CDR3 residues: CASSVAGGLNNEQFF. In nucleotides, the CDR3 is TGTGCCAGCAGCGTAGCCGGAGGACTCAACAATGAGCAGTTCTTC.

In this sample, this clone turned up a few times. V and J are TRBV15 and TRBJ2-2; 8 nucleotides match TRBD1. This CDR3 region has 14 residues. Germline trimming cut 3 bases from V and 3 bases from J; bases unmatched to any gene: 0. Per the germline V gene, CDR1 is LNHNV and CDR2 is YYDKDF (reference sequence). The CDR3 nucleotides read TGTGCCACCAGCAGGACAGGGGACACCGGGGAGCTGTTTTTT. Translation: CATSRTGDTGELFF. Combining the CDR3 with reference TRBV15 and TRBJ2-2 gives the whole variable domain DAMVIQNPRYQVTQFGKPVTLSCSQTLNHNVMYWYQQKSSQAPKLLFHYYDKDFNNEADTPDNFQSRRPNTSFCFLDIRSPGLGDTAMYLCATSRTGDTGELFFGEGSRLTVL.

The chain recombines TRBV28 with TRBJ1-1, with D possibly matching TRBD1 (5 bases). V was trimmed by 3 bases and J by 4 bases, leaving 12 bases between them. Germline lookup yields CDR1 MDHEN and CDR2 SYDVKM. The CDR3 totals 14 residues. CDR3 in DNA: TGTGCCAGCAGTTTCTCAGGGTGGGGCACTGAAGCTTTCTTT. This sequence encodes CASSFSGWGTEAFF.

This chain uses TRBV19 with TRBJ1-1; possible D gene TRBD1, 5 bases. V was clipped by 8 bases and J by 1 base, with 14 bases between them. This CDR3 region has 14 residues. Germline values: CDR1 LNHDA, CDR2 SQIVND (reference sequence). The CDR3 is CASSQTVSNTEAFF. Here the CDR3 DNA reads TGTGCCAGTTCGCAGACAGTTTCGAACACTGAAGCTTTCTTT.

The chain employs TRBV18 and TRBJ2-1; the match to TRBD2 covers 11 bases. CDR1 is KGHSH and CDR2 is LQKENI in the germline V gene. Germline trimming cut 5 bases from V and 4 bases from J; bases unmatched to any gene: 7. The CDR3 totals 16 residues. CDR3 nucleotide sequence: TGTGCCAGCTCATCCCCCGGGACTAGCGGTTACAATGAGCAGTTCTTC. Translated: CASSSPGTSGYNEQFF.

The chain has TRBV28 and TRBJ2-7, with a weak D call TRBD2 (5 bases). V gave up 10 bases and J gave up 3 bases, with 13 bases separating them. CDR3 length equals 12 residues. Germline CDR1 and CDR2: MDHEN and SYDVKM. CDR3 sequence: CATGRLSYEQYF. In nucleotides, the CDR3 is TGTGCCACTGGGAGACTGAGCTACGAGCAGTACTTC.

CDR3 residues: CASRPGGSRTIYF. The CDR3 coding sequence is TGTGCCAGCAGGCCAGGGGGGAGCCGCACCATATATTTT. The V gene is TRBV7-4, the J gene TRBJ1-3; TRBD1 matches 7 bases. V was pared by 6 bases and J by 9 bases, with 8 bases of the junction left unmatched. This CDR3 contains 13 residues. Germline CDR1 reads SGHVT; CDR2 reads SQSDAQ.

This chain uses TRBV18 with TRBJ2-5, with TRBD2 identical over 12 bases. This CDR3 contains 14 residues. The ends lost 3 bases at V and 5 bases at J; junction bases unmatched: 1. Germline-derived CDR1 and CDR2 are KGHSH and LQKENI. The CDR3 loop reads CASSPGLAGETQYF. Written as DNA, the CDR3 is TGTGCCAGCTCACCGGGACTAGCGGGCGAGACCCAGTACTTC. The full variable domain, in which reference TRBV18 and TRBJ2-5 provide the parts outside the CDR3, is NAGVMQNPRHLVRRRGQEARLRCSPMKGHSHVYWYRQLPEEGLKFMVYLQKENIIDESGMPKERFSAEFPKEGPSILRIQQVVRGDSAAYFCASSPGLAGETQYFGPGTRLLVL.

The gene calls are TRBV18 and TRBJ2-3; 9 bases align to TRBD1. From germline, CDR1 is KGHSH and CDR2 LQKENI. This CDR3 is built from 15 residues. Trimming cost V 5 bases and J 3 bases; bases outside gene matches: 6. The CDR3 nucleotides are TGTGCCAGCTCAGAACAGGGGGCTCGGACAGATACGCAGTATTTT. It is translated as CASSEQGARTDTQYF.

For the CDR3, the DNA is TGTGCCAGCAGCCCAACGGACAGGAAGACTAATGAGCAGTTCTTC. This codes for CASSPTDRKTNEQFF. The gene calls are TRBV6-8 and TRBJ2-1; 7 bases agree with TRBD1. Trimming cost V 6 bases and J 7 bases; bases outside gene matches: 12. CDR3 length: 15 amino acids. Germline lookup yields CDR1 MNHGY and CDR2 SAAAGT.